This T cell receptor beta chain was identified in a study of cytomegalovirus exposure and HLA in healthy donors. CDR1 and CDR2 (germline): SNHLY, FYNNEI. After removal of 6 bases from V and 3 bases from J, the junction contained 6 bases not matched to a gene. This CDR3 region has 14 residues. Nominally healthy donors provided the samples, though records likely missed some immune exposures. Study-level points and caveats: The sole available immune exposure information was CMV serostatus. The likely origin of a cluster of highly shared sequence variants was a sequencing artifact.

This PCR relied on a set of 60 Vbeta primers and 13 Jbeta primers. The assay was immunoSEQ multiplex PCR, and TCRdb's table has in-frame clones only and misses some. This table has about 120,000 clones, approximately 80% appearing once. Turning to this clone: Its antigen is not identified.

This chain links TRBV2 with TRBJ2-3; 7 nucleotides agree with TRBD1. Sequencing was carried out using PBMCs. This sequence originates from a female donor in good health and CMV-seronegative. The CDR3: CASRETGQTDTQYF. Here the CDR3 DNA reads TGTGCCAGCAGGGAGACAGGGCAGACAGATACGCAGTATTTT.